The 5 T cell receptor beta chains presented below share a single source sample, sequenced in a study of a mutant IDH1 vaccine in newly diagnosed glioma. Assay: immunoSEQ multiplex PCR; the TCRdb copy retains only in-frame clones and omits some. The table has 50,000 to 65,000 clones, around 84% seen once; the top ten hold approximately 10%. Documented time point: week 11, during vaccination. With topical imiquimod, each dose of the vaccine consisted of 300 ug of mutant IDH1 20-mer peptide. These receptors have no identified antigens. The specimen was PBMCs, collected from a glioma patient whose treatment included an IDH1 peptide vaccine. These receptors originate from a woman aged 45-59 years with glioma.

For the CDR3, the DNA is TGTGCCAGCAGTTTGACAGCTACCAACTACGAGCAGTACTTC. The encoded protein is CASSLTATNYEQYF. The chain carries TRBV6-5 and TRBJ2-7, with TRBD1 as a possible D gene (5 bases). The CDR3 is 14 residues long. V lost 4 bases to trimming and J lost 3 bases, with 13 bases between them. Germline-derived CDR1 and CDR2 are MNHEY and SVGAGI.

This sequence joins TRBV19 and TRBJ2-7; D is unclear. The CDR3 is 15 residues long. Germline V CDR1 and CDR2: LNHDA, SQIVND (reference sequence). V was clipped by 1 base and J by 6 bases, with 16 bases between them. The CDR3 sequence: CASSIVWVEEREQYF. The CDR3 DNA sequence: TGTGCCAGTAGTATAGTTTGGGTTGAGGAACGCGAGCAGTACTTC.

The rearrangement links TRBV10-3 to TRBJ2-1; 9 bases map to TRBD1. Unmatched junction bases numbered 11, after V lost 5 bases and J lost 9 bases. Per the germline V gene, CDR1 is ENHRY and CDR2 is SYGVKD. This CDR3 spans 15 amino acids. CDR3 protein: CAISYRDREGTEQFF. The CDR3 DNA reads as TGTGCCATCAGTTACCGGGACAGGGAGGGAACTGAGCAGTTCTTC.

The rearrangement links TRBV5-8 to TRBJ2-1, with 9 bases aligning to TRBD1. The CDR3 runs 17 residues. Trimming removed 0 bases from V and 4 bases from J; junction bases left unmatched: 8. Germline CDR1 reads SGHTS; CDR2 reads YDEGEE. The CDR3 DNA reads TGTGCCAGCAGCTTGGATCTGGGGACAGGGCAGTACAATGAGCAGTTCTTC. Protein product: CASSLDLGTGQYNEQFF.

This clone was picked up a small number of times. The chain joins TRBV27 to TRBJ1-1; no clear D gene. Trimming pared 2 bases from V and 2 bases from J, leaving 9 bases between. From germline, CDR1 is MNHEY and CDR2 SMNVEV (reference sequence). CDR3 size: 14 residues. The CDR3 here is CASSLEGRNTEAFF. The CDR3 nucleotides read TGTGCCAGCAGTTTAGAGGGTCGTAACACTGAAGCTTTCTTT.